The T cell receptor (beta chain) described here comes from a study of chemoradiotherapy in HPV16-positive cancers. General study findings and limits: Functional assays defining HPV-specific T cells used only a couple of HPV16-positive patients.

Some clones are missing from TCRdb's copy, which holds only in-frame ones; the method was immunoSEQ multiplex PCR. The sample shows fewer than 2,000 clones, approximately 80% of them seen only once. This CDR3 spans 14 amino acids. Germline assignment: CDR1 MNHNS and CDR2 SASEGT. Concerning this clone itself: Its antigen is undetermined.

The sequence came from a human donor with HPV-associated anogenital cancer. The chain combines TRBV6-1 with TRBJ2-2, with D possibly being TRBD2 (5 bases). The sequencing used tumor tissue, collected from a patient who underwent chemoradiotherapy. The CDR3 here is CASAPSADTGELFF. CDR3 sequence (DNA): TGTGCTAGCGCACCAAGCGCGGACACCGGGGAGCTGTTTTTT.